A single sample is the source of the 19 T cell receptor beta chains below, sequenced in a study of T-cell reconstitution after alpha-beta-depleted transplantation in children. Preparation of the TCRbeta library involved a method that used unique molecular identifiers. TCRdb ran MiXCR on the PCR reads and lists one entry per CDR3 protein. Of about a million distinct CDR3 sequences in the sample, around 30% are singletons; the top ten hold over 25%. Source: PBMCs, mostly from graft donor cells, taken 360 days after TCRalphabeta/CD19-depleted stem cell transplant. These receptors came from a boy under three years old who had a stem cell transplant for SCID, so the T cells may come from the graft donor.

This sequence joins TRBV3-1 and TRBJ2-1, with D unclear. The CDR3 totals 17 residues. Germline CDR1 LGHDT, CDR2 YNNKEL (reference sequence). Deletions cut 11 bases from V and 0 bases from J, with 23 bases between. CDR3 bases: TGTGCCTCCAGCCACAGACTTCTAGAAATCTCCTACAATGAGCAGTTCTTC. This encodes CASSHRLLEISYNEQFF.

The V gene is TRBV12-3 or TRBV12-4, the J gene TRBJ1-5; possibly TRBD1 for D (5 bases). The CDR3 has 15 amino acids. Trimming left V 5 bases short and J 0 bases short, with 11 bases between. Here the CDR3 reads CASSRTGPSNQPQHF. In nucleotides, the CDR3 is TGTGCCAGCAGTCGAACAGGACCTAGCAATCAGCCCCAGCATTTT.

This clonotype was counted many times. CDR3: CASKYFGDRGSEAFF. The DNA of the CDR3 is TGTGCCAGCAAGTACTTCGGGGACAGGGGCTCTGAAGCTTTCTTT. The V call is TRBV2, the J call TRBJ1-1; 10 bases line up with TRBD1. Losses at the gene ends were 7 bases for V and 6 bases for J; bases not matched to a gene: 11. Germline values: CDR1 SNHLY, CDR2 FYNNEI. The CDR3 contains 15 residues.

The chain uses TRBV5-1 and TRBJ2-7; D is undetermined. The V gene lost 4 bases and the J gene lost 4 bases, with 12 bases spanning the gap. The CDR3 extends over 13 amino acids. Germline loops: CDR1 SGHRS, CDR2 YFSETQ. The CDR3 sequence is CASSRSRVYEQYF. As DNA, the CDR3 is TGCGCCAGCAGCCGATCCCGCGTATACGAGCAGTACTTC.

This clonotype was detected ten times or more. This chain links TRBV5-6 with TRBJ1-3; D unresolved. The germline V gene encodes CDR1 SGHDT and CDR2 YYEEEE. Trimming removed 0 bases from V and 7 bases from J, with 11 bases in between. The CDR3 extends over 14 amino acids. CDR3 in amino acids: CASSLDMKRNTIYF. CDR3 nucleotides: TGTGCCAGCAGCTTGGACATGAAAAGGAACACCATATATTTT. The complete variable domain, with remaining parts taken from reference TRBV5-6 and TRBJ1-3, reads DAGVTQSPTHLIKTRGQQVTLRCSPKSGHDTVSWYQQALGQGPQFIFQYYEEEERQRGNFPDRFSGHQFPNYSSELNVNALLLGDSALYLCASSLDMKRNTIYFGEGSWLTVV.

V is TRBV5-1 and J is TRBJ1-2; 7 bases are a match to TRBD1. The CDR3 consists of 15 residues. Germline V gives CDR1 SGHRS, CDR2 YFSETQ. V trimming: 2 bases; J trimming: 3 bases; junction bases outside the gene matches: 7. Written as DNA, the CDR3 is TGCGCCAGCAGCTTCACGACAGGGCTCGACTATGGCTACACCTTC. This translates into CASSFTTGLDYGYTF.

The rearrangement uses TRBV12-3 or TRBV12-4 and TRBJ2-7; no clear D. The V gene lost 4 bases and the J gene lost 2 bases, with 12 bases spanning the gap. The CDR3 runs to 14 residues. The CDR3 coding sequence is TGTGCCAGCAGTTCGCCGGACGGCACCTACGAGCAGTACTTC. It encodes CASSSPDGTYEQYF.

This clonotype turned up a few times. At one end the junction does not follow the germline gene, possibly because of a read error. This rearrangement joins TRBV7-3 to TRBJ2-1; D possibly corresponds to TRBD1 (7 bases). This CDR3 comprises 15 residues. Germline CDR1 is SGHTA and CDR2 is FQGTGA. The CDR3 DNA sequence: TGTGCCAGCAGCCTAACAGGGGAGGCCTACAATGAGCAGTTCTTC. Translation gives CASSLTGEAYNEQFF.

This chain uses TRBV19 with TRBJ1-1; D perhaps matches TRBD1 (6 bases). Looked up from germline, CDR1 is LNHDA and CDR2 is SQIVND (reference sequence). V was trimmed by 3 bases and J by 1 base, leaving 12 bases between them. The CDR3 runs 15 residues. DNA of the CDR3: TGTGCCAGTAGTATTGGGGGCCTTACGAACACTGAAGCTTTCTTT. This translates into CASSIGGLTNTEAFF.

The J gene is TRBJ2-1, the V gene TRBV12-3 or TRBV12-4; D perhaps matches TRBD2 (7 bases). Trimming pared 4 bases from V and 4 bases from J, leaving 17 bases between. The CDR3 has 16 amino acids. CDR3 sequence: CASSWTGRGHYNEQFF. CDR3 nucleotides: TGTGCCAGCAGTTGGACCGGGCGGGGGCATTACAATGAGCAGTTCTTC.

The chain links TRBV5-1 to TRBJ2-3; 7 bases line up with TRBD1. Germline assignment: CDR1 SGHRS and CDR2 YFSETQ. The CDR3 has 16 residues. V lost 5 bases to trimming and J lost 1 base; unmatched junction nucleotides: 10. As DNA, the CDR3 is TGCGCCAGCAGTTCCTTTGCCGGACAGGGCACAGATACGCAGTATTTT. It yields the protein CASSSFAGQGTDTQYF.

The chain joins TRBV19 to TRBJ2-7; D is uncertain. The CDR3 contains 13 residues. The V end lost 7 bases, the J end lost 0 bases, and 10 bases lay between the germline ends. The germline V gene has CDR1 LNHDA and CDR2 SQIVND (reference sequence). CDR3 bases: TGTGCCAGTACTAGACCGTACTCCTACGAGCAGTACTTC. Translating it yields CASTRPYSYEQYF.

J is TRBJ2-3 and V is TRBV29-1, with a tentative D call TRBD1 (7 bases). Germline CDR1 is SQVTM and CDR2 is ANQGSEA. The CDR3 has 12 amino acids. V lost 6 bases, J lost 6 bases, and 13 bases lay in between. CDR3 amino acids: CSVGPGGDTQYF. CDR3 sequence (DNA): TGCAGCGTGGGACCAGGGGGGGATACGCAGTATTTT.

The V and J genes are TRBV20-1 and TRBJ1-1, with D perhaps TRBD1 (5 bases). The germline V gene has CDR1 DFQATT and CDR2 SNEGSKA (reference sequence). The CDR3 sequence is 14 residues long. V gave up 2 bases and J gave up 6 bases, with 16 bases separating them. The CDR3 here is CSARWGRRSAEAFF. CDR3 in DNA: TGCAGTGCTAGATGGGGACGACGATCCGCTGAAGCTTTCTTT.

This clonotype has a handful of counts. The rearrangement joins TRBV6-5 to TRBJ1-3; D remains ambiguous. This CDR3 contains 17 residues. The germline gives CDR1 MNHEY, CDR2 SVGAGI. V lost 0 bases and J lost 0, with 12 bases in between. The DNA for the CDR3 is TGTGCCAGCAGTTACTCCCCCCCTTTTCGCTCTGGAAACACCATATATTTT. Residues: CASSYSPPFRSGNTIYF.

CDR3 coding DNA: TGTGCCAGCAGTTTTCGCGACACCAGGAACACTGAAGCTTTCTTT. It encodes CASSFRDTRNTEAFF. The V gene is TRBV12-3 or TRBV12-4, the J gene TRBJ1-1; D ambiguous. V was cut by 3 bases and J by 1 base, with 12 bases left in between. The CDR3 totals 15 residues.

The chain combines TRBV4-1 with TRBJ2-6; 9 bases match TRBD1. V was pared by 0 bases and J by 1 base, with 10 bases of the junction left unmatched. Per the germline V gene, CDR1 is MGHRA and CDR2 is YSYEKL. CDR3 length: 20 amino acids. CDR3 loop: CASSQDLLGTGSSGANVLTF. The CDR3, as DNA: TGCGCCAGCAGCCAAGATCTCCTGGGGACAGGGTCGTCTGGGGCCAACGTCCTGACTTTC.

This clonotype was found a few times. The rearrangement joins TRBV20-1 to TRBJ1-5, with unresolved D. CDR1 and CDR2 (germline): DFQATT, SNEGSKA (reference sequence). The CDR3 runs to 15 residues. V was pared by 6 bases and J by 4 bases, with 19 bases between. The CDR3 DNA sequence: TGCAGTGCCCACCGGGCCGGCAGAGGAAATCAGCCCCAGCATTTT. It codes for CSAHRAGRGNQPQHF.

This clonotype was seen more than once but under ten times. The chain combines TRBV5-1 with TRBJ2-5; 8 nucleotides align to TRBD2. V was clipped by 6 bases and J by 3 bases; unmatched bases: 4. This CDR3 spans 13 amino acids. CDR1 is SGHRS and CDR2 is YFSETQ in the germline V gene. In DNA, the CDR3 is TGCGCCAGCACTTCGGGACTAGAAGAGACCCAGTACTTC. This encodes CASTSGLEETQYF.